These 8 T cell receptor beta chains share one sample of origin, sequenced in a study of T cell responses to AZD1222 COVID-19 vaccine. Data came from immunoSEQ multiplex PCR; TCRdb stores just in-frame clones and leaves some out. The repertoire includes under 130,000 clones, 88% of them detected once, and around a tenth sits in the top ten. This specimen was peripheral blood, taken on day 0 of AZD1222 vaccination. The receptor source for this set is an adult in good health.

This rearrangement joins TRBV6-5 to TRBJ1-2; 9 bases line up with TRBD1. The V and J ends lost 4 bases and 8 bases, in that order; junction bases with no gene match: 5. The CDR3 contains 13 residues. Germline CDR1 MNHEY, CDR2 SVGAGI. CDR3 amino acids: CASSSTGGKGYTF. The CDR3 nucleotides are TGTGCCAGCAGTTCAACAGGGGGCAAAGGCTACACCTTC.

This clone is a singleton in its sample. The chain has TRBV16 and TRBJ2-7, with 15 nucleotides matching TRBD2. J gave up 2 bases and V 4 bases, and 6 bases lay outside the gene matches. The germline gives CDR1 KGHSY, CDR2 FQNENV. The CDR3 runs 17 residues. CDR3 loop: CASSRGLAGGAPYEQYF. In DNA, the CDR3 is TGTGCCAGCAGCCGGGGACTAGCGGGAGGTGCCCCCTACGAGCAGTACTTC.

This clone came up a few times. The CDR3 nucleotides are TGTGCCAGCAGTCCCCAGGGGGAAGGTTCACCCCTCCACTTT. This translates into CASSPQGEGSPLHF. The V and J genes are TRBV6-5 and TRBJ1-6; 7 bases line up with TRBD1. Germline V gives CDR1 MNHEY, CDR2 SVGAGI. The CDR3 spans 14 residues. J gave up 9 bases and V 5 bases, and 7 bases lay outside the gene matches.

The gene calls are TRBV18 and TRBJ1-2; TRBD1 matches at 8 bases. CDR1 is KGHSH, CDR2 LQKENI, per germline. The trim removed 2 bases at V and 10 bases at J, leaving 6 bases unmatched. The length of the CDR3 is 13 residues. Written as DNA, the CDR3 is TGTGCCAGCTCACCAGATGTGGGACAGGCCTACACCTTC. The encoded protein is CASSPDVGQAYTF.

V usage is TRBV5-1 and J usage is TRBJ2-6; D ambiguous. Germline V lookup: CDR1 SGHRS, CDR2 YFSETQ. The CDR3 spans 15 residues. Trimming left V 0 bases short and J 0 bases short, with 4 bases between. The CDR3 coding sequence is TGCGCCAGCAGCTTGGAGAGCTCTGGGGCCAACGTCCTGACTTTC. It encodes CASSLESSGANVLTF.

This chain connects TRBV3-1 (or the pseudogene TRBV3-2) to TRBJ1-4, with D unclear. Germline assignment: CDR1 LGHDT and CDR2 YNNKEL (reference sequence). The V end lost 0 bases, the J end lost 7 bases, and 9 bases lay between the germline ends. The CDR3 is made up of 14 amino acids. The CDR3 nucleotides are TGTGCCAGCAGCCAAGAATCGCATCGTGAAAAACTGTTTTTT. It specifies CASSQESHREKLFF.

J is TRBJ1-6 and V is TRBV9; TRBD1 matches 10 bases. Germline-derived CDR1 and CDR2 are SGDLS and YYNGEE. V lost 4 bases and J lost 10; bases outside the gene matches: 8. This CDR3 region has 15 residues. CDR3 in amino acids: CASSPGQGDESPLHF. The CDR3 nucleotides are TGTGCCAGCAGCCCCGGACAGGGGGACGAATCACCCCTCCACTTT.

The rearrangement links TRBV29-1 to TRBJ2-3; a possible D gene is TRBD2 (5 bases). Trimming shortened V by 7 bases and J by 0 bases, and 8 bases separated the two germline ends. The V gene's germline CDR1 is SQVTM and CDR2 ANQGSEA. The CDR3 covers 12 residues. Here the CDR3 DNA reads TGCAGCGGGGAGCGGAGCACAGATACGCAGTATTTT. This codes for CSGERSTDTQYF.